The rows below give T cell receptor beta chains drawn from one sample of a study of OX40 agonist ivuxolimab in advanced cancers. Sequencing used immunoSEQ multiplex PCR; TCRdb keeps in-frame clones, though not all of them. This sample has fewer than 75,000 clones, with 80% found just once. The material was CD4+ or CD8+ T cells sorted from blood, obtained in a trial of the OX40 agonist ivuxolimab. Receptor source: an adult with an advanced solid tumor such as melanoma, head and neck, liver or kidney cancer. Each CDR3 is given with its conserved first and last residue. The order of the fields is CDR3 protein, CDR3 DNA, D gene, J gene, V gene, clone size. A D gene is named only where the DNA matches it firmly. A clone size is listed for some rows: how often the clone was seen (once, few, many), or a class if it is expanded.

CDR3aa: CASSLVDRGRGTDTQYF
CDR3nt: TGCGCCAGCAGCTTGGTGGACAGGGGAAGAGGCACAGATACGCAGTATTTT
d_gene: TRBD1
j_gene: TRBJ2-3
v_gene: TRBV5-1
abundance: -

CDR3aa: CASSSSYGQRFDQPQHF
CDR3nt: TGTGCCAGCAGTTCCAGCTACGGACAGCGGTTTGATCAGCCCCAGCATTTT
d_gene: -
j_gene: TRBJ1-5
v_gene: TRBV27
abundance: -

CDR3aa: CAISLPLTGGGTDTQYF
CDR3nt: TGTGCCATCAGCCTCCCTTTAACAGGGGGCGGAACAGATACGCAGTATTTT
d_gene: TRBD1
j_gene: TRBJ2-3
v_gene: TRBV10-3
abundance: -

CDR3aa: CASSRPGQVAKNIQYF
CDR3nt: TGTGCCAGCAGCCGCCCAGGACAAGTAGCCAAAAACATTCAGTACTTC
d_gene: -
j_gene: TRBJ2-4
v_gene: TRBV28
abundance: -

CDR3aa: CASNQGRVHNEQFF
CDR3nt: TGTGCCAGTAACCAGGGGCGAGTCCACAATGAGCAGTTCTTC
d_gene: -
j_gene: TRBJ2-1
v_gene: TRBV19
abundance: -

CDR3aa: CASRKETQYF
CDR3nt: TGTGCCAGCAGGAAAGAGACCCAGTACTTC
d_gene: -
j_gene: TRBJ2-5
v_gene: TRBV25-1
abundance: -

CDR3aa: CASSEWGPGNTIYF
CDR3nt: TGTGCCAGCAGTGAATGGGGGCCTGGAAACACCATATATTTT
d_gene: -
j_gene: TRBJ1-3
v_gene: TRBV2
abundance: few

CDR3aa: CASSSDRGGYEQYF
CDR3nt: TGTGCCAGCAGTTCTGACAGGGGGGGTTACGAGCAGTACTTC
d_gene: TRBD1
j_gene: TRBJ2-7
v_gene: TRBV28
abundance: -

CDR3aa: CASRVTSGGYNEQFF
CDR3nt: TGTGCCAGTAGGGTGACTAGCGGGGGTTACAATGAGCAGTTCTTC
d_gene: TRBD2
j_gene: TRBJ2-1
v_gene: TRBV19
abundance: -

CDR3aa: CASSLYGGGTLQETQYF
CDR3nt: TGTGCCAGCAGCTTATATGGCGGGGGGACCCTCCAAGAGACCCAGTACTTC
d_gene: TRBD2
j_gene: TRBJ2-5
v_gene: TRBV7-6
abundance: -

CDR3aa: CASSSSETVPQETQYF
CDR3nt: TGTGCCAGCAGTTCCTCCGAGACCGTCCCCCAAGAGACCCAGTACTTC
d_gene: -
j_gene: TRBJ2-5
v_gene: TRBV28
abundance: -

CDR3aa: CASSPGQGAREQYF
CDR3nt: TGCGCCAGCAGCCCAGGACAGGGGGCTCGGGAGCAGTACTTC
d_gene: TRBD1
j_gene: TRBJ2-7
v_gene: TRBV5-1
abundance: -

CDR3aa: CASSLGGSPLHF
CDR3nt: TGTGCCAGCAGTTTAGGGGGATCACCCCTCCACTTT
d_gene: -
j_gene: TRBJ1-6
v_gene: TRBV28
abundance: -

CDR3aa: CASSELLNTDTQYF
CDR3nt: TGTGCCAGCAGTGAACTCCTAAACACAGATACGCAGTATTTT
d_gene: -
j_gene: TRBJ2-3
v_gene: TRBV2
abundance: -

CDR3aa: CASSSSGSSKQYF
CDR3nt: TGTGCCAGCAGCTCTTCGGGGAGTAGCAAGCAGTACTTC
d_gene: -
j_gene: TRBJ2-7
v_gene: TRBV7-3
abundance: -

CDR3aa: CASSLGQILNYGYTF
CDR3nt: TGCGCCAGCAGCTTGGGACAGATACTGAACTATGGCTACACCTTC
d_gene: -
j_gene: TRBJ1-2
v_gene: TRBV5-1
abundance: -

CDR3aa: CRRDGPGHLYQETQYF
CDR3nt: TGTCGTAGGGATGGGCCGGGACACCTGTACCAAGAGACCCAGTACTTC
d_gene: -
j_gene: TRBJ2-5
v_gene: TRBV5-3
abundance: -

CDR3aa: CAISEPTSELGSLGEQYF
CDR3nt: TGTGCCATCAGTGAGCCCACCTCAGAGTTAGGGAGCTTGGGCGAGCAGTACTTC
d_gene: -
j_gene: TRBJ2-7
v_gene: TRBV10-3
abundance: -

CDR3aa: CASSSTYDQPQHF
CDR3nt: TGTGCCAGCAGCTCAACCTACGATCAGCCCCAGCATTTT
d_gene: -
j_gene: TRBJ1-5
v_gene: TRBV5-8
abundance: -

CDR3aa: CAWSKQGFGYTEAFF
CDR3nt: TGTGCCTGGAGCAAACAGGGATTTGGGTACACTGAAGCTTTCTTT
d_gene: -
j_gene: TRBJ1-1
v_gene: TRBV30
abundance: few

CDR3aa: CSVSARPNTGELFF
CDR3nt: TGCAGCGTTTCCGCAAGACCGAACACCGGGGAGCTGTTTTTT
d_gene: -
j_gene: TRBJ2-2
v_gene: TRBV29-1
abundance: -

CDR3aa: CARTEGAPNEKLFF
CDR3nt: TGCGCCAGGACGGAGGGGGCCCCGAATGAAAAACTGTTTTTT
d_gene: TRBD1
j_gene: TRBJ1-4
v_gene: TRBV10-1
abundance: -

CDR3aa: CASSHLRTALGEKLFF
CDR3nt: TGCGCCAGCAGCCACCTACGGACAGCTTTGGGTGAAAAACTGTTTTTT
d_gene: -
j_gene: TRBJ1-4
v_gene: TRBV4-3
abundance: once

CDR3aa: CASSLTGGDSGANVLTF
CDR3nt: TGCGCCAGCAGCTTGACAGGGGGCGATTCTGGGGCCAACGTCCTGACTTTC
d_gene: TRBD1
j_gene: TRBJ2-6
v_gene: TRBV5-1
abundance: -

CDR3aa: CAISPGSNNNEQFF
CDR3nt: TGTGCCATCTCACCCGGGAGTAACAACAATGAGCAGTTCTTC
d_gene: -
j_gene: TRBJ2-1
v_gene: TRBV10-3
abundance: -

CDR3aa: CASSQSGLVDTQYF
CDR3nt: TGCGCCAGCAGTCAATCAGGACTGGTAGATACGCAGTATTTT
d_gene: -
j_gene: TRBJ2-3
v_gene: TRBV23-1
abundance: -

CDR3aa: CASRHRDLSGNTIYF
CDR3nt: TGTGCCAGCAGACACAGGGATCTCTCTGGAAACACCATATATTTT
d_gene: -
j_gene: TRBJ1-3
v_gene: TRBV6-1
abundance: -